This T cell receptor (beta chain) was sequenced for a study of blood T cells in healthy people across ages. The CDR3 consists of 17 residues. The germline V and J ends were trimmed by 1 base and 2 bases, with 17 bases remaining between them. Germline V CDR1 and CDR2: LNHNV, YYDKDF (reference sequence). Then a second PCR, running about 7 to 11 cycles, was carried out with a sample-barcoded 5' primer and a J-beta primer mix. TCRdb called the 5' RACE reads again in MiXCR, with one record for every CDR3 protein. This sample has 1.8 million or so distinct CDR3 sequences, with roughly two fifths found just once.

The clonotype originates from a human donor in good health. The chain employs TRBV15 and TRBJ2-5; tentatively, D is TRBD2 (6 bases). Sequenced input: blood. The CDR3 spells CATSRVGFGGDQETQYF. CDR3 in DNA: TGTGCCACCAGCAGAGTAGGTTTCGGAGGGGATCAAGAGACCCAGTACTTC.